Each of the 27 T cell receptor beta chains below was sequenced from the same sample in a study of blood T cell repertoires in COVID-19. The method was immunoSEQ multiplex PCR; TCRdb's version includes in-frame clones alone and lacks a portion of them. Of roughly 400,000 clones in the sample, less than 95% are singletons; the top ten hold more than 0.55%. Sequenced input: PBMCs or T cells enriched from blood (not recorded which). These receptors were collected from a man between 18 and 29 years old who had recovered from COVID-19.

This clone is a singleton in its sample. The CDR3 nucleotides are TGTGCCAGCTCACCACGATATGGAGTAGGAGGAGACACTGAAGCTTTCTTT. This gives the protein CASSPRYGVGGDTEAFF. The chain couples TRBV18 to TRBJ1-1; unclear D gene. Germline V gene sequence: CDR1 KGHSH, CDR2 LQKENI. V was clipped by 1 base and J by 3 bases, with 18 bases between them. The CDR3 covers 17 residues.

The rearrangement uses TRBV7-9 and TRBJ1-2; D is perhaps TRBD1 (5 bases). CDR1 and CDR2 (germline): SEHNR, FQNEAQ (reference sequence). Deletions cut 2 bases from V and 4 bases from J, with 14 bases between. The length of the CDR3 is 15 residues. The CDR3 DNA reads TGTGCCAGCAGCTTATTACGGCGACAGTTCTATGGCTACACCTTC. Amino acid sequence: CASSLLRRQFYGYTF.

V is TRBV5-5 and J is TRBJ2-7; TRBD1 is a possible D gene (5 bases). Trimming pared 4 bases from V and 3 bases from J, leaving 8 bases between. Germline V gene sequence: CDR1 SGHKS, CDR2 YYEKEE (reference sequence). The CDR3 runs 12 residues. Written as DNA, the CDR3 is TGTGCCAGCAGCCATACAGGCTACGAGCAGTACTTC. Amino acids: CASSHTGYEQYF.

The rearrangement links TRBV27 to TRBJ2-7; 7 bases are a match to TRBD1. CDR1 and CDR2 (germline): MNHEY, SMNVEV (reference sequence). The CDR3 is 15 amino acids. Losses at the gene ends were 4 bases for V and 5 bases for J; bases not matched to a gene: 11. CDR3 protein: CASSSPGTALHEQYF. The DNA of the CDR3 is TGTGCCAGCAGTTCGCCGGGGACAGCCTTGCACGAGCAGTACTTC.

The chain carries TRBV18 and TRBJ2-2, with 9 bases aligning to TRBD2. V lost 5 bases to trimming and J lost 4 bases; unmatched junction nucleotides: 5. The CDR3 runs to 15 residues. Germline V gene lookup returns CDR1 KGHSH and CDR2 LQKENI. CDR3 region: CASSGGTSFTGELFF. As DNA, the CDR3 is TGTGCCAGCTCAGGAGGGACTAGCTTCACCGGGGAGCTGTTTTTT.

V gene TRBV15 combines with J gene TRBJ1-1, with 7 bases aligning to TRBD1. This CDR3 is 16 amino acids long. V shed 1 base and J 1 base; nucleotides not matched to a gene: 6. CDR1 and CDR2 (germline): LNHNV, YYDKDF (reference sequence). The chain's CDR3 is CATSRGRRTGNTEAFF. CDR3 nucleotide sequence: TGTGCCACCAGCAGAGGAAGGAGGACAGGGAACACTGAAGCTTTCTTT.

This clone was seen a single time. The chain joins TRBV19 to TRBJ1-3; D not resolved. The germline gives CDR1 LNHDA, CDR2 SQIVND (reference sequence). The V end was cut by 1 base, the J end by 3 bases, with 13 bases between. The CDR3 spans 16 residues. The CDR3 region has the DNA TGTGCCAGTAGTATAGGGAGCAGTCCTATTGGAAACACCATATATTTT. Translating gives CASSIGSSPIGNTIYF.

This clone was seen a single time. The chain has TRBV5-1 and TRBJ2-7; 7 bases agree with TRBD2. The germline V gene has CDR1 SGHRS and CDR2 YFSETQ. The junction had 6 bases not matched to a gene; V was cut back by 4 bases and J by 2 bases. The CDR3 covers 14 residues. The CDR3 sequence: CASSRISGPYEQYF. CDR3 bases: TGCGCCAGCAGCAGGATTAGCGGGCCCTACGAGCAGTACTTC.

The chain links TRBV9 to TRBJ1-6; a weak D match, TRBD1 (5 bases). The CDR3 length is 15 residues. Germline V gene lookup returns CDR1 SGDLS and CDR2 YYNGEE. With 0 bases removed from V and 7 bases from J, the gap between germline ends came to 11 bases. CDR3 amino acids: CASSVEAGRNSPLHF. The CDR3 nucleotides read TGTGCCAGCAGCGTAGAGGCGGGGCGAAATTCACCCCTCCACTTT.

V is TRBV5-1 and J is TRBJ1-2, with D unclear. The CDR3 length is 14 residues. Trimming left V 6 bases short and J 8 bases short, with 20 bases between. Per the germline V gene, CDR1 is SGHRS and CDR2 is YFSETQ. The CDR3 nucleotides read TGCGCCAGCATAAAGGACGGCGGACCGGGGGGCTACACCTTC. Translated, it gives CASIKDGGPGGYTF.

The V and J genes are TRBV2 and TRBJ1-4, with D possibly being TRBD1 (6 bases). CDR3 length equals 15 residues. With 7 bases removed from V and 8 bases from J, the gap between germline ends came to 20 bases. Per the germline V gene, CDR1 is SNHLY and CDR2 is FYNNEI. In DNA form, the CDR3 reads TGTGCCAGCACCCCACAGGGAAGGGCCCGGGAAAAACTGTTTTTT. It codes for CASTPQGRAREKLFF.

The CDR3, as DNA: TGCGCCAGCAGCCAAGTAATGGCTGCCACAGGCCTAGGATCACCCCTCCACTTT. It codes for CASSQVMAATGLGSPLHF. This chain joins TRBV4-1 and TRBJ1-6, with D possibly matching TRBD1 (5 bases). Looked up from germline, CDR1 is MGHRA and CDR2 is YSYEKL. Trimming shortened V by 1 base and J by 10 bases, and 23 bases separated the two germline ends. The CDR3 totals 18 residues.

This chain connects TRBV27 to TRBJ1-5; 7 nucleotides match TRBD1. V dropped 7 bases and J dropped 0; count of bases not matched to a gene: 12. This CDR3 spans 17 amino acids. The germline CDR1 and CDR2 sequences are MNHEY and SMNVEV (reference sequence). The CDR3 nucleotides are TGTGCCAGCACATCACGGCGGCAGGGGGTTAGCAATCAGCCCCAGCATTTT. Protein sequence: CASTSRRQGVSNQPQHF.

This clone was seen just once. The chain links TRBV10-2 to TRBJ1-5, with a weak D call TRBD1 (5 bases). V was clipped by 3 bases and J by 5 bases, with 8 bases between them. Germline V gene lookup returns CDR1 WSHSY and CDR2 SAAADI. CDR3 size: 13 residues. The CDR3: CASSDGRDQPQHF. DNA for the CDR3: TGCGCCAGCAGTGACGGCAGGGATCAGCCCCAGCATTTT.

The chain carries TRBV28 and TRBJ2-5; 7 nucleotides line up with TRBD2. The CDR3 is 14 amino acids. The ends lost 5 bases at V and 1 base at J; junction bases unmatched: 4. Germline V gene lookup returns CDR1 MDHEN and CDR2 SYDVKM. The CDR3 sequence: CASSPSGAQETQYF. The CDR3 DNA sequence: TGTGCCAGCAGTCCCAGCGGGGCCCAAGAGACCCAGTACTTC. Full variable domain (missing parts from reference TRBV28 and TRBJ2-5): DVKVTQSSRYLVKRTGEKVFLECVQDMDHENMFWYRQDPGLGLRLIYFSYDVKMKEKGDIPEGYSVSREKKERFSLILESASTNQTSMYLCASSPSGAQETQYFGPGTRLLVL.

The rearrangement uses TRBV3-1 (or the pseudogene TRBV3-2) and TRBJ1-2; 8 bases agree with TRBD1. Trimming removed 1 base from V and 0 bases from J; junction bases left unmatched: 4. Germline CDR1 LGHDT, CDR2 YNNKEL (reference sequence). The CDR3 covers 16 residues. The CDR3, as DNA: TGTGCCAGCAGCCAAGGACAGGGGATGGCTAACTATGGCTACACCTTC. It is translated as CASSQGQGMANYGYTF.

The rearrangement uses TRBV6-5 and TRBJ1-1; 8 bases agree with TRBD1. With 10 bases clipped from V and 5 bases from J, the junction kept 9 bases outside the gene matches. This CDR3 has 13 amino acids. Looked up from germline, CDR1 is MNHEY and CDR2 is SVGAGI. CDR3 nucleotide sequence: TGTGCCATCCAACGCACAGGGGGAACTGAAGCTTTCTTT. Residues: CAIQRTGGTEAFF.

The chain couples TRBV10-1 to TRBJ1-6; no clear D. The germline gives CDR1 WNHNN, CDR2 SYGVQD (reference sequence). Trimming pared 2 bases from V and 8 bases from J, leaving 13 bases between. The CDR3 is 15 residues long. CDR3 in amino acids: CASSERQPGYSPLHF. CDR3 nucleotide sequence: TGCGCCAGCAGTGAGCGTCAGCCAGGATATTCACCCCTCCACTTT.

This chain uses TRBV4-2 with TRBJ2-1; D possibly corresponds to TRBD2 (6 bases). V lost 1 base and J lost 8, with 15 bases in between. This CDR3 is 15 amino acids long. CDR1 is LGHNA and CDR2 is YNFKEQ in the germline V gene. CDR3: CASSQGPGGVDEQFF. CDR3 sequence (DNA): TGTGCCAGCAGCCAAGGACCGGGCGGGGTGGATGAGCAGTTCTTC.

The V gene is TRBV7-8, the J gene TRBJ2-5; D possibly corresponds to TRBD2 (7 bases). The CDR3 totals 17 residues. CDR1 is SGHVS, CDR2 FQNEAQ, per germline. Deletions cut 2 bases from V and 4 bases from J, with 20 bases between. CDR3 DNA sequence: TGTGCCAGCAGCTTATCCCGCCTTGCGGGGGCGCGAGAGACCCAGTACTTC. It codes for CASSLSRLAGARETQYF.

The chain has TRBV6-1 and TRBJ2-1; D is possibly TRBD1 (7 bases). Germline CDR1 is MNHNS and CDR2 is SASEGT. Between the trimmed V and J ends, which lost 2 bases and 8 bases, there was a span of 16 bases. The CDR3 covers 15 residues. The CDR3, as DNA: TGTGCCAGCAGTGAACAGGGTCCCAGGGGGGATGAGCAGTTCTTC. It codes for CASSEQGPRGDEQFF.

The chain combines TRBV13 with TRBJ2-5; 8 positions match TRBD2. The CDR3 has 18 amino acids. Per the germline V gene, CDR1 is PRHDT and CDR2 is FYEKMQ (reference sequence). With V trimmed by 4 bases and J by 5 bases, 18 bases remained unmatched. CDR3 sequence: CASSSWTSPSLVMETQYF. The CDR3 DNA sequence: TGTGCCAGCAGCTCCTGGACTAGCCCATCCCTTGTTATGGAGACCCAGTACTTC. The whole variable domain, remainder taken from reference TRBV13 and TRBJ2-5, is AAGVIQSPRHLIKEKRETATLKCYPIPRHDTVYWYQQGPGQDPQFLISFYEKMQSDKGSIPDRFSAQQFSDYHSELNMSSLELGDSALYFCASSSWTSPSLVMETQYFGPGTRLLVL.

The rearrangement uses TRBV11-1 and TRBJ1-4, with 7 bases aligning to TRBD1. The CDR3 totals 15 residues. Per germline, CDR1 SGHAT and CDR2 FQDESV (reference sequence). The V gene end was trimmed by 5 bases and the J gene end by 3 bases; junction bases not matched to a gene: 6. Here the CDR3 DNA reads TGTGCCAGCAGCAATAACCAGGGGGCTAATGAAAAACTGTTTTTT. Translated: CASSNNQGANEKLFF.

The rearrangement joins TRBV30 to TRBJ2-5; TRBD2 agrees at 7 bases. With 8 bases clipped from V and 4 bases from J, the junction kept 7 bases outside the gene matches. Germline CDR1 reads GTSNPN; CDR2 reads SVGIG (reference sequence). There are 12 residues in the CDR3. DNA for the CDR3: TGTGCCGGGGGGGAGGAGGTAGAGACCCAGTACTTC. Protein sequence: CAGGEEVETQYF.

This chain uses TRBV11-3 with TRBJ1-4, with 7 bases aligning to TRBD1. The J segment lost 8 bases and the V segment lost 5 bases, leaving 11 bases of the junction unmatched. Germline CDR1 reads SGHNT; CDR2 reads YENEEA. The length of the CDR3 is 15 residues. Here the CDR3 DNA reads TGTGCCAGCAGCCAGGGGGGACAGCGGGAGGAAAAACTGTTTTTT. Encoded protein: CASSQGGQREEKLFF. The complete variable domain, with remaining parts taken from reference TRBV11-3 and TRBJ1-4, reads EAGVVQSPRYKIIEKKQPVAFWCNPISGHNTLYWYLQNLGQGPELLIRYENEEAVDDSQLPKDRFSAERLKGVDSTLKIQPAELGDSAVYLCASSQGGQREEKLFFGSGTQLSVL.

The chain uses TRBV11-2 and TRBJ1-5; D gene uncertain. In germline, CDR1 is SGHAT, CDR2 FQNNGV. The CDR3 spans 13 residues. V was cut by 5 bases and J by 0 bases, with 5 bases left in between. In DNA, the CDR3 is TGTGCCAGCAGCACAAATAGCAATCAGCCCCAGCATTTT. It yields the protein CASSTNSNQPQHF.

The chain couples TRBV28 to TRBJ1-5; 10 bases align to TRBD1. Trimming at V came to 6 bases and at J to 5 bases, leaving 7 bases not matched to a gene. The CDR3 spans 15 residues. CDR1 is MDHEN, CDR2 SYDVKM, per germline. As DNA, the CDR3 is TGTGCCAGCAGCCGACGACAGGGGGCCTATCAGCCCCAGCATTTT. It encodes CASSRRQGAYQPQHF.